These 16 T cell receptor beta chains were sequenced from one sample in a study of CD8 T cells in ankylosing spondylitis. Study-wide points: In ankylosing spondylitis blood, a motif of roughly 8 highly homologous TCR beta variants appeared characteristic.

One entry per CDR3 protein results from TCRdb running MiXCR on the 5' RACE reads. The sample contains about 800,000 distinct CDR3 sequences, around 11% of which appear only once. No cognate antigen is known for these TCRs. Sequencing was performed on blood, either unsorted or a sorted T cell fraction (not recorded which). The receptors stem from a male donor with ankylosing spondylitis.

This clonotype was found a few times. V and J are TRBV7-8 and TRBJ1-6; D possibly corresponds to TRBD1 (5 bases). From germline, CDR1 is SGHVS and CDR2 FQNEAQ. The CDR3 is made up of 14 amino acids. Trimming shortened V by 5 bases and J by 12 bases, and 17 bases separated the two germline ends. CDR3 nucleotide sequence: TGTGCCAGCAGCCCGGGACTGTTTTTTGAACCCCTCCACTTT. This translates into CASSPGLFFEPLHF.

The V call is TRBV28, the J call TRBJ2-7; either TRBD1 or TRBD2 may supply D (6 bases each). The CDR3 runs to 12 residues. Germline CDR1 reads MDHEN; CDR2 reads SYDVKM. V gave up 5 bases and J gave up 6 bases, with 11 bases separating them. The CDR3 sequence: CASSGGGLEQYF. In DNA form, the CDR3 reads TGTGCCAGCAGTGGTGGGGGGCTCGAGCAGTACTTC.

This chain connects TRBV20-1 to TRBJ2-1; D perhaps matches TRBD2 (6 bases). The CDR3 totals 14 residues. CDR1 DFQATT and CDR2 SNEGSKA come from the germline V gene (reference sequence). The V end lost 4 bases, the J end lost 1 base, and 11 bases lay between the germline ends. CDR3 residues: CSAILAISYNEQFF. The CDR3 DNA is TGCAGTGCTATCCTAGCGATATCCTACAATGAGCAGTTCTTC.

A word on this clonotype: A junction boundary mismatches the germline segment, possibly from a read error. The chain uses TRBV6-1 and TRBJ2-2, with D perhaps TRBD1 (5 bases). The germline V gene has CDR1 MNHNS and CDR2 SASEGT. This CDR3 is 15 amino acids long. CDR3 protein: CASREGRVYTGELFF. CDR3 bases: TGTGCCAGCAGGGAAGGCAGGGTTTACACCGGGGAGCTGTTTTTT.

The chain is built from TRBV5-5 and TRBJ2-3; TRBD2 is a possible D gene (6 bases). From germline, CDR1 is SGHKS and CDR2 YYEKEE (reference sequence). V shed 4 bases and J shed 4 bases, with 19 bases lying between them. CDR3 length: 16 amino acids. The CDR3 loop reads CASSAGLPLGPDTQYF. The CDR3, as DNA: TGTGCCAGCAGCGCGGGACTCCCACTGGGGCCAGATACGCAGTATTTT. Using reference TRBV5-5 and TRBJ2-3 for the parts outside the CDR3, the full variable domain is DAGVTQSPTHLIKTRGQQVTLRCSPISGHKSVSWYQQVLGQGPQFIFQYYEKEERGRGNFPDRFSARQFPNYSSELNVNALLLGDSALYLCASSAGLPLGPDTQYFGPGTRLTVL.

About this clonotype: A junction end diverges from the germline sequence, so it may reflect a read error. J is TRBJ2-7 and V is TRBV6-2 or TRBV6-3; D may correspond to TRBD1 or TRBD2 (5 bases each). CDR1 and CDR2 (germline): MNHEY, SVGEGT. The CDR3 is 16 residues long. CDR3 residues: CASSLGGDDISYEQNF. DNA for the CDR3: TGTGCCAGCAGTTTGGGTGGGGACGATATCTCCTACGAGCAGAACTTC.

This clonotype appeared a few times. This rearrangement joins TRBV3-1 to TRBJ2-7, with D possibly TRBD2 on 6 matching bases. The V end was cut by 2 bases, the J end by 2 bases, with 13 bases between. The germline V gene encodes CDR1 LGHDT and CDR2 YNNKEL (reference sequence). The length of the CDR3 is 15 residues. The CDR3, as DNA: TGTGCCAGCAGCCAATGGGGAACGGGGGCCTACGAGCAGTACTTC. Its protein product is CASSQWGTGAYEQYF.

The chain couples TRBV4-2 to TRBJ2-6, with 9 bases that match TRBD1. V gave up 0 bases and J gave up 2 bases; unmatched junction bases: 5. The CDR3 is 18 amino acids. Germline V CDR1 and CDR2: LGHNA, YNFKEQ. CDR3 nucleotide sequence: TGTGCCAGCAGCCAAGAGCCTTGGACAGGGGCTGGGGCCAACGTCCTGACTTTC. Translating it yields CASSQEPWTGAGANVLTF.

The chain employs TRBV20-1 and TRBJ1-1; D unresolved. CDR1 is DFQATT, CDR2 SNEGSKA, per germline (reference sequence). CDR3 size: 10 residues. Trimming removed 6 bases from V and 10 bases from J, with 12 bases in between. The CDR3 region has the DNA TGCAGTGCCGCTGGGGAGGGAGCTTTCTTT. It specifies CSAAGEGAFF.

This clonotype was recorded a few times. The chain combines TRBV30 with TRBJ2-1, with TRBD2 matching 9 bases. The germline V gene has CDR1 GTSNPN and CDR2 SVGIG (reference sequence). The CDR3 length is 15 residues. V dropped 0 bases and J dropped 4; count of bases not matched to a gene: 4. The CDR3 reads CAWSVLAGTYNEQFF. CDR3 nucleotides: TGTGCCTGGAGTGTCCTAGCGGGGACTTACAATGAGCAGTTCTTC. Full variable domain (missing parts from reference TRBV30 and TRBJ2-1): SQTIHQWPATLVQPVGSPLSLECTVEGTSNPNLYWYRQAAGRGLQLLFYSVGIGQISSEVPQNLSASRPQDRQFILSSKKLLLSDSGFYLCAWSVLAGTYNEQFFGPGTRLTVL.

The chain couples TRBV12-3 or TRBV12-4 to TRBJ1-5; D might be TRBD1 (6 bases). The CDR3 length is 13 residues. The V end was cut by 6 bases, the J end by 7 bases, with 13 bases between. DNA of the CDR3: TGTGCCAGCAGCTGGGATCAGGGGCAGCCCCAGCATTTT. It yields the protein CASSWDQGQPQHF.

This clonotype appeared a few times. The chain combines TRBV24-1 with TRBJ2-3; D may be TRBD1 (5 bases). The CDR3 runs 14 residues. Trimming pared 1 base from V and 5 bases from J, leaving 9 bases between. CDR1 KGHDR and CDR2 SFDVKD come from the germline V gene. The CDR3 sequence is CATSDFPGRDTQYF. The DNA of the CDR3 is TGTGCCACCAGTGATTTTCCAGGGCGAGATACGCAGTATTTT.

The rearrangement uses TRBV15 and TRBJ2-5, with 9 bases aligning to TRBD2. Trimming at V came to 1 base and at J to 1 base, leaving 7 bases not matched to a gene. The CDR3 is 17 residues long. In germline, CDR1 is LNHNV, CDR2 YYDKDF (reference sequence). The chain's CDR3 is CATSRGLSGGFQETQYF. The CDR3 DNA reads as TGTGCCACCAGCAGAGGACTTAGCGGGGGTTTCCAAGAGACCCAGTACTTC.

This clonotype has only a few counts. The chain recombines TRBV4-2 with TRBJ1-6, with D possibly TRBD1 on 6 matching bases. There are 14 residues in the CDR3. Trimming cost V 6 bases and J 6 bases, with 12 bases left between them. Germline CDR1 and CDR2: LGHNA and YNFKEQ. DNA of the CDR3: TGTGCCAGCAGTCCCCAGGGGATTAATTCACCCCTCCACTTT. This sequence encodes CASSPQGINSPLHF.

The chain couples TRBV3-1 to TRBJ2-7; 10 bases are a match to TRBD1. This CDR3 region has 16 residues. The V and J ends lost 0 bases and 6 bases, in that order; junction bases with no gene match: 8. CDR1 and CDR2 from the germline V gene are LGHDT and YNNKEL (reference sequence). CDR3: CASSQDVRQGASEQYF. For the CDR3, the DNA is TGTGCCAGCAGCCAAGATGTGCGACAGGGGGCCTCCGAGCAGTACTTC.

This clonotype was detected a few times. V and J are TRBV7-2 and TRBJ2-1, with D perhaps matching TRBD1 (5 bases). Germline V lookup: CDR1 SGHTA, CDR2 FQGNSA. Between the trimmed V and J ends, which lost 2 bases and 0 bases, there was a span of 8 bases. This CDR3 region has 15 residues. The CDR3 sequence is CASSLWGPSYNEQFF. The CDR3 DNA reads TGTGCCAGCAGCTTATGGGGCCCCTCCTACAATGAGCAGTTCTTC. The whole variable domain, remainder taken from reference TRBV7-2 and TRBJ2-1, is GAGVSQSPSNKVTEKGKDVELRCDPISGHTALYWYRQSLGQGLEFLIYFQGNSAPDKSGLPSDRFSAERTGGSVSTLTIQRTQQEDSAVYLCASSLWGPSYNEQFFGPGTRLTVL.